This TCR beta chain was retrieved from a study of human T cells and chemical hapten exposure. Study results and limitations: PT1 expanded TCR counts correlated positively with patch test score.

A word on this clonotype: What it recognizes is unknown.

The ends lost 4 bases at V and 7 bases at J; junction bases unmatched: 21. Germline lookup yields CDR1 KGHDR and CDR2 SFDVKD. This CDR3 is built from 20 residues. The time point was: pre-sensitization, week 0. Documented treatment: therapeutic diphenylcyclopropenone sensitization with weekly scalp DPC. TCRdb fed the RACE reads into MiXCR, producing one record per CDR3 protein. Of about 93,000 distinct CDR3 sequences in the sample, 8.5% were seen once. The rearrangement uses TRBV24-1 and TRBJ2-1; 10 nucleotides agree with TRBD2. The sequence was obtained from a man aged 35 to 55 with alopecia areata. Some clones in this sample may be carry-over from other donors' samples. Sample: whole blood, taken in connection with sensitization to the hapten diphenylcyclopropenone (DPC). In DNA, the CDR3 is TGTGCCACCAGTGAGCCTGACAGGGCTAGCGGGAGCACTAGGGGGAATGAGCAGTTCTTC. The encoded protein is CATSEPDRASGSTRGNEQFF.